This is a list of T cell receptor beta chains from one sample in a study of shared clonotypes between healthy human individuals. Here immunoSEQ multiplex PCR was the method, and the copy in TCRdb shows in-frame clones only, minus some. This table has some 2.1 million clones, 95% appearing once. The sequenced sample was naive CD4+ T cells sorted from blood. These receptors were collected from a young man in good health. Both conserved end residues are part of each CDR3. A D gene is named only where the DNA matches it firmly.

v_call	d_call	j_call	cdr3_nt	cdr3_aa
TRBV30	.	TRBJ2-7	TGTGCCTGGAGTGGATTTTACGAGCAGTACTTC	CAWSGFYEQYF
TRBV15	.	TRBJ1-1	TGTGCCACCAGCAGAGATTTAGTCGCTGAAGCTTTCTTT	CATSRDLVAEAFF
TRBV28	.	TRBJ2-7	TGTGCCAGCAGTTTAGGACAGAGTCCCTACGAGCAGTACTTC	CASSLGQSPYEQYF
TRBV28	.	TRBJ1-2	TGTGCCAGCACCCTGGACCGATACTATGGCTACACCTTC	CASTLDRYYGYTF
TRBV18	.	TRBJ2-7	TGTGCCAGCTCACCAATAGAAATGGAACAGGACCAAACGAGCTCCTACGAGCAGTACTTC	CASSPIEMEQDQTSSYEQYF
TRBV11-2	.	TRBJ1-5	TGTGCCAGCAGCTTAGCGTCCCATCAGCCCCAGCATTTT	CASSLASHQPQHF
TRBV5-1	.	TRBJ2-3	TGCGCCAGCAGCTTGATGACACCTAATCCCACAGATACGCAGTATTTT	CASSLMTPNPTDTQYF
TRBV28	.	TRBJ2-4	TGTGCCAGCAGTTTTGCGGACGTCCTAGCCAAAAACATTCAGTACTTC	CASSFADVLAKNIQYF
TRBV4-3	.	TRBJ1-1	TGCGCCAGCAGCCAAGAGAACACTCCGCACACTGAAGCTTTCTTT	CASSQENTPHTEAFF
TRBV6-1	.	TRBJ2-1	TGTGCCAGCAGTGCTCCTAGGGAGCCCTCGGGCAATGAGCAGTTCTTC	CASSAPREPSGNEQFF
TRBV5-1	.	TRBJ1-5	TGCGCCAGCAGCACGACAGGAGGTAGCAATCAGCCCCAGCATTTT	CASSTTGGSNQPQHF
TRBV2	.	TRBJ1-1	TGTGCCAGCAGAGAACAGGTCAAAGGGACTGAAGCTTTCTTT	CASREQVKGTEAFF
TRBV5-1	.	TRBJ2-6	TGCGCCAGCAGCATAGGGACCTCTGGGGCCAACGTCCTGACTTTC	CASSIGTSGANVLTF
TRBV30	TRBD1	TRBJ1-2	TGTGCCTGGAGTGCAGGGGGCGGGTATGGCTACACCTTC	CAWSAGGGYGYTF
TRBV6-1	.	TRBJ1-2	TGTGCCAGCACTGAAACCGACTATGGCTACACCTTC	CASTETDYGYTF
TRBV5-4	.	TRBJ2-5	TGTGCCAGCAGCTTGGCCGGAGGGCAGGGGGCCCAGTACTTC	CASSLAGGQGAQYF
TRBV6-6	TRBD2	TRBJ2-1	TGTGCCAGCAGTTACTCCCCCGGGACTAGCGCTCCGGAGCAGTTCTTC	CASSYSPGTSAPEQFF
TRBV2	.	TRBJ1-2	TGTGCCAGCAGTGAATTGGGGGGTCAGGGGACCTTC	CASSELGGQGTF
TRBV2	TRBD1	TRBJ2-7	TGTGCCAGCAGCAGGGACAGGGCGAGCTCCTACGAGCAGTACTTC	CASSRDRASSYEQYF
TRBV4-1	.	TRBJ1-2	TGCGCCAGCAGCCAAGAAAACGTCCCTTCGGGCTACACCTTC	CASSQENVPSGYTF
TRBV7-8	.	TRBJ1-1	TGTGCCAGCAGTCCAGTCGGGCGGACTGAAGCTTTCTTT	CASSPVGRTEAFF
TRBV7-2	.	TRBJ2-5	TGTGCCAGCAGCCCAGACCTCGCCGGGCGGCCCACGGAGACCCAGTACTTC	CASSPDLAGRPTETQYF
TRBV7-2	.	TRBJ1-2	TGTGCCAGCAGCTTCCGCGGGTCCAACTATGGCTACACCTTC	CASSFRGSNYGYTF